This is a list of T cell receptor beta chains from one sample in a study of T and B cells in COVID-19 patients. A single record per CDR3 protein comes from TCRdb applying MiXCR to the multiplex PCR reads. This table has 9,000 to 13,000 distinct CDR3 sequences, approximately 33% appearing once. Specimen: blood. All receptors come from a human donor with active COVID-19. CDR3s include the opening cysteine and the closing phenylalanine or tryptophan. D genes are given only for firm matches. Clone size appears in some rows only: once, few, many, or a class for an expanded clone.

clone_size j_call v_call d_call cdr3_nt cdr3_aa
medium-sized TRBJ2-7 TRBV19 TRBD1 TGTGCCAGTACCTCCGGGACAGGGGCCCCACCCTACGAGCAGTACTTC CASTSGTGAPPYEQYF
few TRBJ2-6 TRBV12-3/TRBV12-4 TRBD1 TGTGCCAGCAGATATGGACAGGGGGCGCGATCTGGGGCCAACGTCCTGACTTTC CASRYGQGARSGANVLTF
- TRBJ2-2 TRBV15 - TGTGCCACCAGACCCCCCGGGATCACCGGGGAGCTGTTTTTT CATRPPGITGELFF
medium-sized TRBJ2-3 TRBV19 TRBD2 TGTGCCAGTAGTGAACAGGCGGGGGGGCCTACAGATACGCAGTATTTT CASSEQAGGPTDTQYF
medium-sized TRBJ2-5 TRBV15 - TGTGCCACCAGCAGAGATAAGAGTGAGACCCAGTACTTC CATSRDKSETQYF
- TRBJ2-1 TRBV12-3/TRBV12-4 TRBD2 TGTGCCAGCTCGGGGACTGGCGGGGGGGCGGAGCAGTTCTTC CASSGTGGGAEQFF
- TRBJ1-1 TRBV6-2/TRBV6-3 TRBD1 TGTGCCAGCAGCCTTACCAGGGGGGTTAACACTGAAGCTTTCTTT CASSLTRGVNTEAFF
few TRBJ1-3 TRBV6-2/TRBV6-3 TRBD1 TGTGCCAGCAGTTACTCTCGGACAGGAACCTCTGGAAACACCATATATTTT CASSYSRTGTSGNTIYF
medium-sized TRBJ2-3 TRBV19 - TGTGCCAGTAGTATCGGGGACGGATACACAGATACGCAGTATTTT CASSIGDGYTDTQYF
- TRBJ1-2 TRBV6-5 - TGTGCCAGCGGAGAGTGGGGCCGAAACGTCAGATATGGCTACACCTTC CASGEWGRNVRYGYTF
once TRBJ1-4 TRBV6-5 TRBD1 TGTGCCAGCAAACTAGGGACAGCCATTAATGAAAAACTGTTTTTT CASKLGTAINEKLFF
- TRBJ1-1 TRBV5-1 TRBD1 TGCGCCAGCAGCACGGGACAGGGGCTGAACACTGAAGCTTTCTTT CASSTGQGLNTEAFF
medium-sized TRBJ2-2 TRBV12-3/TRBV12-4 - TGTGCCAGCCGGACGGGGAACACCGGGGAGCTGTTTTTT CASRTGNTGELFF
few TRBJ2-6 TRBV5-4 - TGTGCCAGCAGCCCTCGGAGCTCCACTGGGGCCAACGTCCTGACTTTC CASSPRSSTGANVLTF
- TRBJ1-2 TRBV6-1 - TGTGCCAGCAGCGTACAGGCTAAAGATGGCTACACCTTC CASSVQAKDGYTF
few TRBJ1-6 TRBV7-9 - TGTGCCGTCCCCACGGGAGGGAACGATTCACCCCTCCACTTT CAVPTGGNDSPLHF
- TRBJ2-7 TRBV13 - TGTGCCAGCAGCTCGGGGGAAATGACAGGCCCCTACGAGCAGTACTTC CASSSGEMTGPYEQYF
medium-sized TRBJ2-7 TRBV13 - TGTGCCAGCAGCGTCACGACAGGAGGCTTTAGCAAGCAGTACTTC CASSVTTGGFSKQYF
- TRBJ1-5 TRBV20-1 - TGCAGTGCTAGGATGACAGAAGTAGGCAATCAGCCCCAGCATTTT CSARMTEVGNQPQHF
medium-sized TRBJ2-1 TRBV15 - TGTGCCACCACCCTTGGTGGGGGCTCCTACAATGAGCAGTTCTTC CATTLGGGSYNEQFF
few TRBJ2-5 TRBV24-1 - TGTGCCACCAGTGATACGAGGAGGGGTACGTTCCAAGAGACCCAGTACTTC CATSDTRRGTFQETQYF
- TRBJ1-1 TRBV10-3 TRBD1 TGTGCCATCAGTACGACAGGGTCGGACACTGAAGCTTTCTTT CAISTTGSDTEAFF
medium-sized TRBJ2-1 TRBV29-1 TRBD1 TGCAGCGTTGGGGCAGGGGGTTACAATGAGCAGTTCTTC CSVGAGGYNEQFF
medium-sized TRBJ2-5 TRBV11-1 TRBD2 TGTGCCAGCAGCTTAGTGTACATCACTAGCGGTCAAGAGACCCAGTACTTC CASSLVYITSGQETQYF
few TRBJ1-3 TRBV6-5 - TGTGCCAGCAGTGAAGCCAGCGGCGGCTACTCTGGAAACACCATATATTTT CASSEASGGYSGNTIYF
few TRBJ2-7 TRBV24-1 TRBD1 TGTGCCACCACGGACAGGGCGGAGGGCGAGCAGTACTTC CATTDRAEGEQYF
medium-sized TRBJ2-5 TRBV5-4 TRBD2 TGTGCCAGCAGCCTGGGACTAGCGGGAGAGACCCAGTACTTC CASSLGLAGETQYF
- TRBJ2-2 TRBV19 - TGTGCCAGTAGTATAATCTGGACAGCAAACACCGGGGAGCTGTTTTTT CASSIIWTANTGELFF
- TRBJ1-3 TRBV20-1 - TGCAGTGCTAAGAAAACAGGGAGTGCTGGAAACACCATATATTTT CSAKKTGSAGNTIYF
medium-sized TRBJ2-6 TRBV5-5 TRBD1 TGTGCCAGCAGCTTAACAACAGGGGCAACTGGGGCCAACGTCCTGACTTTC CASSLTTGATGANVLTF
- TRBJ1-2 TRBV7-9 TRBD1 TGTGCCAGCAGCTTAAGGGGGCAACCTTCTAACTATGGCTACACCTTC CASSLRGQPSNYGYTF
- TRBJ2-5 TRBV7-9 - TGTGCCAGCAGCCCGGGCGGTAGTAAGACCCAGTACTTC CASSPGGSKTQYF
medium-sized TRBJ2-3 TRBV5-6 - TGTGCCAGCAGCTACGGGGCAGGGAGCACAGATACGCAGTATTTT CASSYGAGSTDTQYF
- TRBJ1-1 TRBV7-6 - TGTGCCAGCAGCTTAAGGGCCGACACTGAAGCTTTCTTT CASSLRADTEAFF
- TRBJ1-4 TRBV6-5 - TGTGCCACCCGCAGGGACGGTAATGAAAAACTGTTTTTT CATRRDGNEKLFF
- TRBJ2-1 TRBV12-3/TRBV12-4 TRBD2 TGTGCCAGCAGGCGGGGGGGCCTTGGGAATGAGCAGTTCTTC CASRRGGLGNEQFF
few TRBJ1-1 TRBV6-1 TRBD1 TGTGCCAGCAGGGGGGACAGCCTAAACACTGAAGCTTTCTTT CASRGDSLNTEAFF
- TRBJ1-2 TRBV6-1 - TGTGCCAGCAGTGATAACAAGGTCGACATCTATGGCTACACCTTC CASSDNKVDIYGYTF
medium-sized TRBJ2-7 TRBV6-5 - TGTGCCAGCAGTTTTTTGGACAGTTCCTACGAGCAGTACTTC CASSFLDSSYEQYF
- TRBJ1-3 TRBV18 TRBD1 TGTGCCAGCTCACCACACAGGGGCCCTGGAAACACCATATATTTT CASSPHRGPGNTIYF